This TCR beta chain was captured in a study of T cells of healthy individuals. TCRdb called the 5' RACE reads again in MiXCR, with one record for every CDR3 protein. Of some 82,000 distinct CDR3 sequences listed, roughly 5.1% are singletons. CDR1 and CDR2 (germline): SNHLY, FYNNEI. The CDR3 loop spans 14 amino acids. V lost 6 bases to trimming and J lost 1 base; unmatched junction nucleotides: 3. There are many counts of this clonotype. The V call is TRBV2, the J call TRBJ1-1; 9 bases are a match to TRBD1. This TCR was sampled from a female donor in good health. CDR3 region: CASSRTGENTEAFF. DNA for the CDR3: TGTGCCAGCAGCCGGACAGGGGAGAACACTGAAGCTTTCTTT.